The 16 T cell receptor beta chains listed next were all sequenced from one sample in a study of neurological immune-mediated disorders. Using its own MiXCR run on the 5' RACE reads, TCRdb lists one record per CDR3 protein. The sample lists about 90,000 distinct CDR3 sequences, roughly 13% occurring once. This sample's time point: longitudinal time-point 2. Sequencing input: PBMCs. Receptor source: a female donor with HTLV-1-associated myelopathy (HAM/TSP).

This clonotype showed up many times. The chain uses TRBV6-5 and TRBJ2-2; D ambiguous. Between the trimmed V and J ends, which lost 0 bases and 2 bases, there was a span of 10 bases. Germline V gives CDR1 MNHEY, CDR2 SVGAGI. This CDR3 spans 16 amino acids. CDR3 DNA: TGTGCCAGCAGTTACTCAGGGCCTTACAACACCGGGGAGCTGTTTTTT. Protein product: CASSYSGPYNTGELFF.

As regards this clonotype: It may be a read error: a sequence one base away is much more abundant. Because the CDR3's place on the DNA is in doubt, the DNA is left out and the CDR3 is given as listed by TCRdb. This chain's CDR3 is CSVAAGTGPSGANVMTF. V gene TRBV29-1 combines with J gene TRBJ2-6; the table's D call, TRBD1, was not checked against the DNA. The CDR3 is 17 amino acids long, termini counted. Germline V gives CDR1 SQVTM, CDR2 ANQGSEA.

To note about this clonotype: A much larger clone lies a single base off, so this may be a read error. The CDR3 end shows no conserved phenylalanine or tryptophan, and so a read error is likely. This rearrangement joins TRBV5-1 to TRBJ2-7; unclear D gene. The CDR3 covers 15 residues. The germline V gene has CDR1 SGHRS and CDR2 YFSETQ. The ends were cut back, 4 bases at V and 6 bases at J, with 20 bases in the middle. The CDR3: CASSTPVGNSGEQYL. CDR3 DNA: TGCGCCAGCAGCACCCCCGTGGGTAATTCGGGCGAGCAGTACTTA.

This clonotype was seen at least ten times. The J gene is TRBJ2-1, the V gene TRBV3-1; tentatively, D is TRBD1 (6 bases). CDR3 size: 14 residues. Germline V gene data show CDR1 as LGHDT and CDR2 as YNNKEL (reference sequence). V was shortened by 4 bases and J by 3 bases, with 10 bases between the two germline ends. This CDR3 reads CASSPQGGYNEQFF. CDR3 DNA: TGTGCCAGCAGCCCCCAAGGGGGCTACAATGAGCAGTTCTTC.

This clonotype was seen many times. This rearrangement joins TRBV4-1 to TRBJ2-5, with D perhaps TRBD2 (6 bases). The germline V and J ends were trimmed by 4 bases and 1 base, with 16 bases remaining between them. The germline CDR1 and CDR2 sequences are MGHRA and YSYEKL. CDR3 length: 16 residues. CDR3 DNA sequence: TGCGCCAGCAGCCTAACGACGTTAGCGGCCCAAGAGACCCAGTACTTC. It codes for CASSLTTLAAQETQYF.

In its sample, this clonotype was seen many times. The CDR3 nucleotides read TGCGCCAGCAGCCCCGGTCGCCGGCCACAAAACACTGAAGCTTTCTTT. This encodes CASSPGRRPQNTEAFF. This sequence joins TRBV5-1 and TRBJ1-1, with D unresolved. V lost 4 bases and J lost 2, with 18 bases in between. Looked up from germline, CDR1 is SGHRS and CDR2 is YFSETQ. There are 16 residues in the CDR3.

The chain is built from TRBV5-1 and TRBJ2-7, with 7 bases matching TRBD1. CDR1 is SGHRS, CDR2 YFSETQ, per germline. The CDR3 covers 14 residues. V lost 0 bases and J lost 6; bases outside the gene matches: 6. This CDR3 is CASSLGTGTSEQYF. CDR3 nucleotides: TGCGCCAGCAGCTTGGGGACAGGCACCTCCGAGCAGTACTTC. The whole variable domain, filled in from reference TRBV5-1 and TRBJ2-7, reads KAGVTQTPRYLIKTRGQQVTLSCSPISGHRSVSWYQQTPGQGLQFLFEYFSETQRNKGNFPGRFSGRQFSNSRSEMNVSTLELGDSALYLCASSLGTGTSEQYFGPGTRLTVT.

This clonotype was observed at least ten times. This chain uses TRBV20-1 with TRBJ1-2; D is unclear. V gave up 3 bases and J gave up 2 bases, with 10 bases separating them. The CDR3 length is 13 residues. Germline CDR1 and CDR2: DFQATT and SNEGSKA (reference sequence). CDR3 sequence: CSARSLGNYGYTF. The DNA for the CDR3 is TGCAGTGCTAGGTCTCTGGGGAACTATGGCTACACCTTC.

This clonotype was seen ten or more times. The genes are TRBV7-8 and TRBJ2-6, with D possibly being TRBD1 (6 bases). The CDR3 is 19 amino acids. The V and J ends lost 5 bases and 3 bases respectively, with 23 bases between them. Germline CDR1 reads SGHVS; CDR2 reads FQNEAQ. CDR3 in amino acids: CASSVPPRQVFSGANVLTF. The DNA for the CDR3 is TGTGCCAGCAGCGTCCCCCCCCGACAGGTCTTTAGTGGGGCCAACGTCCTGACTTTC.

V usage is TRBV7-8 and J usage is TRBJ2-7; D is unclear. The ends were cut back, 2 bases at V and 7 bases at J, with 12 bases in the middle. Germline V gene data show CDR1 as SGHVS and CDR2 as FQNEAQ. The CDR3 totals 13 residues. CDR3 sequence reads: CASSLLGVWEQYF. The CDR3 DNA reads TGTGCCAGCAGCTTATTAGGAGTATGGGAGCAGTACTTC.

This clonotype was seen many times. The chain links TRBV18 to TRBJ2-1; a weak D match, TRBD2 (6 bases). CDR1 is KGHSH and CDR2 is LQKENI in the germline V gene. The V gene lost 0 bases and the J gene lost 3 bases, with 9 bases spanning the gap. This CDR3 is built from 15 residues. The CDR3 reads CASSPPGLSYNEQFF. CDR3 in DNA: TGTGCCAGCTCACCACCTGGACTAAGCTACAATGAGCAGTTCTTC.

This clonotype occurred many times. V is TRBV5-1 and J is TRBJ2-7; tentatively, D is TRBD1 (6 bases). The germline V gene encodes CDR1 SGHRS and CDR2 YFSETQ. Trimming left V 0 bases short and J 5 bases short, with 9 bases between. The CDR3 is 13 amino acids. In nucleotides, the CDR3 is TGCGCCAGCAGCTTGGGGAACAGGGACGAGCAGTACTTC. Translating it yields CASSLGNRDEQYF.

This clonotype has more than one count but fewer than ten. The gene calls are TRBV20-1 and TRBJ1-6; D is unresolved. V lost 3 bases to trimming and J lost 0 bases, with 9 bases between them. The length of the CDR3 is 15 residues. Per the germline V gene, CDR1 is DFQATT and CDR2 is SNEGSKA (reference sequence). This CDR3 is CSASPAGSYNSPLHF. In nucleotides, the CDR3 is TGCAGTGCTAGTCCGGCCGGCTCCTATAATTCACCCCTCCACTTT.

This clonotype was detected ten times or more. The CDR3 DNA is TGTGCCATCAGAGATGGAAGGGGGGCGGGAGAGACCCAGTACTTC. Translating gives CAIRDGRGAGETQYF. The genes are TRBV10-3 and TRBJ2-5; D is tentatively TRBD1 or TRBD2 (6 bases each). V lost 6 bases and J 4 bases, leaving 18 bases between the germline ends. Germline CDR1 and CDR2: ENHRY and SYGVKD. The CDR3 length is 15 residues.

This clonotype has ten or more counts. The J gene is TRBJ2-7, the V gene TRBV5-1; D is perhaps TRBD2 (5 bases). The ends were cut back, 0 bases at V and 4 bases at J, with 11 bases in the middle. The CDR3 runs to 14 residues. Germline loops: CDR1 SGHRS, CDR2 YFSETQ. CDR3: CASSLVTGMYEQYF. CDR3 DNA: TGCGCCAGCAGCTTGGTTACGGGGATGTACGAGCAGTACTTC.

The gene calls are TRBV21-1 and TRBJ2-1. TRBV21-1 is a documented pseudogene. The CDR3 consists of 10 residues. DNA for the CDR3: TGTGCCGCTCGATTCAATGAGCAGTTCTTC. The encoded protein is CAARFNEQFF.